This paragraph reports one T cell receptor beta chain. Its antigen is still unknown. This specimen comes from a study of neoadjuvant anti-PD-1 for oral cavity cancer. Study-wide results and limits: Only a few patients per response group were TCR-analyzed; validation needed. Non-responders to neoadjuvant nivolumab had significantly more clonal PBMC T cells than responders.

The CDR3 extends over 13 amino acids. V shed 5 bases and J shed 0 bases, with 8 bases lying between them. CDR1 and CDR2 from the germline V gene are GTSNPN and SVGIG (reference sequence). Most PBMC samples had 480 ng input DNA in six replicates. The protocol was immunoSEQ multiplex PCR, while the TCRdb copy is restricted to in-frame clones and leaves out a portion. The sample gives some 14,000 clones, roughly 65% of which show up once; 2% to 2.5% is in the top ten. The patients had HPV-negative, locally advanced oral cavity squamous cell carcinoma. Sequences were derived from PBMCs, sampled before nivolumab (anti-PD-1) treatment. The origin of this receptor is a person between 40 and 80 years old with oral cavity squamous cell carcinoma. The V gene is TRBV30, the J gene TRBJ2-1; possibly TRBD2 for D (5 bases). CDR3 DNA sequence: TGTGCCTGGTCGGGGAACTCCTACAATGAGCAGTTCTTC. Translated: CAWSGNSYNEQFF.